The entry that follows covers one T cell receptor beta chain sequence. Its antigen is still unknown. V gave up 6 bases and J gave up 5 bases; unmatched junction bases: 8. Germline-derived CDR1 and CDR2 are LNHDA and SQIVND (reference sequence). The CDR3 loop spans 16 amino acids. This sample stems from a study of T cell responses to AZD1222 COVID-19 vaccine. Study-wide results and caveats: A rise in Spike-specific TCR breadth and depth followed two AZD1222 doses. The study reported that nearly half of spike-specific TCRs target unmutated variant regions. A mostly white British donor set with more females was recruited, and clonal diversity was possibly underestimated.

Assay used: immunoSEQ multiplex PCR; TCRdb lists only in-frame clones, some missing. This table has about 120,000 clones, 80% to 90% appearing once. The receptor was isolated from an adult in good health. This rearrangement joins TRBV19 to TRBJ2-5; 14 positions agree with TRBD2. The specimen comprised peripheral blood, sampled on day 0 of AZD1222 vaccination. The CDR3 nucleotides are TGTGCCAGTAGCCAGGGACTAGCGGGAGTTCGCGAGACCCAGTACTTC. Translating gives CASSQGLAGVRETQYF.